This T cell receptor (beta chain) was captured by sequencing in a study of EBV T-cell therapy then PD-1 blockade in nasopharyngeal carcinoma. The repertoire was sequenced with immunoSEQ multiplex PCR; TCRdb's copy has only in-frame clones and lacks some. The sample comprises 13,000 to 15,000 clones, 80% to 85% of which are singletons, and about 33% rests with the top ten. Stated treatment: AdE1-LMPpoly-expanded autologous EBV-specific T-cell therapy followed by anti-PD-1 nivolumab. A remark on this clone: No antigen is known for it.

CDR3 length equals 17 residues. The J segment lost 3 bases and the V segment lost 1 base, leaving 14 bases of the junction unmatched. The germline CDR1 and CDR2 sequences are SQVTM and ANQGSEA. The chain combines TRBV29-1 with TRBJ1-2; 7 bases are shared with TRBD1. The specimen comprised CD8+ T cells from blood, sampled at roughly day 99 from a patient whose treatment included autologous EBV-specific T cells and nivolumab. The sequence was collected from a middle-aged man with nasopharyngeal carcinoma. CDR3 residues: CSVEAPQGERVDYGYTF. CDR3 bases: TGCAGCGTTGAAGCCCCCCAGGGGGAAAGGGTGGACTATGGCTACACCTTC.